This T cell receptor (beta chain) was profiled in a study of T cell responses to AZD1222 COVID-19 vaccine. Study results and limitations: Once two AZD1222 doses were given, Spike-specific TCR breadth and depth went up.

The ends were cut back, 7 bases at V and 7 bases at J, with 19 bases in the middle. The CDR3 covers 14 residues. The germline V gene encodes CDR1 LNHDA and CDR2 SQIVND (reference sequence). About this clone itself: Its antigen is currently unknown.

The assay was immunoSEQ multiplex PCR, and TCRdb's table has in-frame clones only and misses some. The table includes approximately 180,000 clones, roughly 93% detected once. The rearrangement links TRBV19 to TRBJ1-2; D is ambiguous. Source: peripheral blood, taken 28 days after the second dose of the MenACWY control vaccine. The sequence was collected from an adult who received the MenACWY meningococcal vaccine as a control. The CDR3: CASTLPGIAGGYTF. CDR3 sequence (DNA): TGTGCCAGTACCCTTCCAGGCATCGCCGGTGGCTACACCTTC.